Shown below are 9 T cell receptor beta chains from a single sample sequenced in a study of blood T cell repertoires in COVID-19. Clones were read by immunoSEQ multiplex PCR, and TCRdb kept only the in-frame ones, dropping some. Among about 130,000 clones listed, roughly 80% were seen once. The sequenced sample was peripheral blood. These TCRs come from a woman in her forties or fifties with acute or convalescent COVID-19.

V gene TRBV9 combines with J gene TRBJ2-1; 9 bases line up with TRBD2. There are 14 residues in the CDR3. Germline V lookup: CDR1 SGDLS, CDR2 YYNGEE. J was trimmed by 8 bases and V by 4 bases; bases with no gene match: 7. CDR3 residues: CASSPLAGPDEQFF. The CDR3 DNA reads TGTGCCAGCAGCCCCCTAGCGGGGCCCGATGAGCAGTTCTTC.

The CDR3 region is CASSEEIGGQSNQPQHF. CDR3 in DNA: TGTGCCAGCAGTGAAGAAATAGGGGGACAGAGCAATCAGCCCCAGCATTTT. V usage is TRBV6-1 and J usage is TRBJ1-5, with 7 bases matching TRBD1. CDR3 length: 17 residues. Germline CDR1 is MNHNS and CDR2 is SASEGT. The junction had 7 bases not matched to a gene; V was cut back by 1 base and J by 1 base.

Note on this clone: One end of the junction does not line up with germline, which may come from a read error. The chain uses TRBV7-8 and TRBJ2-3, with D perhaps matching TRBD2 (7 bases). Per germline, CDR1 SGHVS and CDR2 FQNEAQ. The CDR3 is made up of 17 amino acids. CDR3 loop: CASSLARGARNTDTQYF. As DNA, the CDR3 is TGTGCCAGCAGCCTAGCCCGGGGGGCTAGAAACACAGATACGCAGTATTTT.

This chain links TRBV7-3 with TRBJ1-1; 10 nucleotides line up with TRBD1. Per germline, CDR1 SGHTA and CDR2 FQGTGA. The ends lost 5 bases at V and 5 bases at J; junction bases unmatched: 5. There are 14 residues in the CDR3. CDR3 amino acids: CASSPGTGATEAFF. The CDR3 coding sequence is TGTGCCAGCAGCCCCGGGACAGGGGCGACTGAAGCTTTCTTT. The whole variable domain, filled in from reference TRBV7-3 and TRBJ1-1, reads GAGVSQTPSNKVTEKGKYVELRCDPISGHTALYWYRQSLGQGPEFLIYFQGTGAADDSGLPNDRFFAVRPEGSVSTLKIQRTERGDSAVYLCASSPGTGATEAFFGQGTRLTVV.

This clone has only a few counts. V and J are TRBV19 and TRBJ1-2; TRBD1 agrees at 9 bases. The CDR3 is 14 amino acids. Germline V lookup: CDR1 LNHDA, CDR2 SQIVND (reference sequence). V shed 5 bases, J shed 4 bases, and the junction held 5 bases outside the gene matches. The CDR3 DNA follows: TGTGCCAGTAGTCCCGGGACAGGGAGCTATGGCTACACCTTC. Amino acids: CASSPGTGSYGYTF.

The chain joins TRBV19 to TRBJ2-7, with TRBD1 identical over 11 bases. With 5 bases clipped from V and 7 bases from J, the junction kept 10 bases outside the gene matches. The CDR3 extends over 15 amino acids. Germline V gene sequence: CDR1 LNHDA, CDR2 SQIVND (reference sequence). CDR3 amino acids: CASSPRTGGAEEQYF. The CDR3 bases are TGTGCCAGTAGTCCCCGGACAGGGGGCGCGGAGGAGCAGTACTTC.

This clone turned up a few times. V gene TRBV7-8 combines with J gene TRBJ1-2; tentative D call: TRBD1 (5 bases). This CDR3 contains 14 residues. The V end was cut by 3 bases, the J end by 7 bases, with 15 bases between. Germline V CDR1 and CDR2: SGHVS, FQNEAQ. CDR3 coding DNA: TGTGCCAGCAGCTTCGGAATGACAGCCTTTGGCTACACCTTC. Protein product: CASSFGMTAFGYTF.

V and J are TRBV18 and TRBJ2-3, with TRBD2 matching 7 bases. V was clipped by 0 bases and J by 3 bases; unmatched bases: 6. CDR1 KGHSH and CDR2 LQKENI come from the germline V gene. The CDR3 spans 16 residues. CDR3 DNA sequence: TGTGCCAGCTCACCACCGGTTGGGGAGGGGACAGATACGCAGTATTTT. This codes for CASSPPVGEGTDTQYF.

This clone was detected only once. The chain uses TRBV9 and TRBJ2-7; D not certain. Per the germline V gene, CDR1 is SGDLS and CDR2 is YYNGEE. Trimming pared 4 bases from V and 1 base from J, leaving 12 bases between. This CDR3 comprises 14 residues. CDR3 loop: CASSPVELSYEQYF. DNA for the CDR3: TGTGCCAGCAGCCCCGTAGAGTTATCCTACGAGCAGTACTTC.